The next 23 T cell receptor beta chains were all read from a single sample in a study of cytomegalovirus exposure and HLA in healthy donors. Vbeta (60) and Jbeta (13) primers were used in the PCR. Some clones are missing from TCRdb's copy, which holds only in-frame ones; the method was immunoSEQ multiplex PCR. The sample has about 120,000 clones; roughly four fifths are singletons. The sample taken for sequencing was PBMCs. Receptor source: a male donor in good health and CMV-seropositive.

V usage is TRBV7-9 and J usage is TRBJ1-4, with D perhaps matching TRBD1 (5 bases). This CDR3 is built from 16 residues. Germline values: CDR1 SEHNR, CDR2 FQNEAQ (reference sequence). Trimming left V 5 bases short and J 5 bases short, with 18 bases between. This CDR3 is CASSPGEGAHNEKLFF. CDR3 sequence (DNA): TGTGCCAGCAGCCCCGGCGAAGGGGCCCACAATGAAAAACTGTTTTTT.

The CDR3 DNA follows: TGTGCCAGTAGTATCGAGTGGCAGGGAAACATTCAGTACTTC. Its translation is CASSIEWQGNIQYF. This rearrangement joins TRBV19 to TRBJ2-4, with TRBD1 as a possible D gene (5 bases). V dropped 3 bases and J dropped 6 bases, with 12 bases sitting between them. There are 14 residues in the CDR3. CDR1 LNHDA and CDR2 SQIVND come from the germline V gene (reference sequence). The whole variable domain, filled in from reference TRBV19 and TRBJ2-4, reads DGGITQSPKYLFRKEGQNVTLSCEQNLNHDAMYWYRQDPGQGLRLIYYSQIVNDFQKGDIAEGYSVSREKKESFPLTVTSAQKNPTAFYLCASSIEWQGNIQYFGAGTRLSVL.

The DNA for the CDR3 is TGTGCCAGCAGCTTGGGACTAGACCAAGAGACCCAGTACTTC. Its translation: CASSLGLDQETQYF. The chain uses TRBV7-6 and TRBJ2-5; 8 positions agree with TRBD2. There are 14 residues in the CDR3. V dropped 3 bases and J dropped 0; count of bases not matched to a gene: 0. Looked up from germline, CDR1 is SGHVS and CDR2 is FNYEAQ.

The chain has TRBV25-1 and TRBJ2-5; TRBD1 matches at 9 bases. The junction had 9 bases not matched to a gene; V was cut back by 8 bases and J by 5 bases. CDR1 is MGHDK and CDR2 is SYGVNS in the germline V gene. The CDR3 extends over 14 amino acids. CDR3 sequence reads: CASLPGQGSETQYF. As DNA, the CDR3 is TGTGCCAGCCTTCCGGGACAGGGTTCGGAGACCCAGTACTTC. Complete variable domain (other parts from reference TRBV25-1 and TRBJ2-5): EADIYQTPRYLVIGTGKKITLECSQTMGHDKMYWYQQDPGMELHLIHYSYGVNSTEKGDLSSESTVSRIRTEHFPLTLESARPSHTSQYLCASLPGQGSETQYFGPGTRLLVL.

This clone was counted once. This rearrangement joins TRBV9 to TRBJ2-3, with D possibly TRBD2 on 5 matching bases. The germline CDR1 and CDR2 sequences are SGDLS and YYNGEE. The CDR3 extends over 15 amino acids. The V gene lost 0 bases and the J gene lost 0 bases, with 8 bases spanning the gap. CDR3 bases: TGTGCCAGCAGCGTAGAGGGCGGGAGCACAGATACGCAGTATTTT. As protein: CASSVEGGSTDTQYF.

This clone was detected only a few times. The chain links TRBV7-2 to TRBJ2-7, with 10 nucleotides matching TRBD2. CDR3 length: 13 amino acids. V was pared by 8 bases and J by 0 bases, with 1 base of the junction left unmatched. Germline CDR1 is SGHTA and CDR2 is FQGNSA. The CDR3 loop reads CASSSGSSYEQYF. CDR3 DNA sequence: TGTGCCAGCTCTAGCGGGAGCTCCTACGAGCAGTACTTC. Together with reference TRBV7-2 and TRBJ2-7, the CDR3 gives the full variable domain: GAGVSQSPSNKVTEKGKDVELRCDPISGHTALYWYRQSLGQGLEFLIYFQGNSAPDKSGLPSDRFSAERTGGSVSTLTIQRTQQEDSAVYLCASSSGSSYEQYFGPGTRLTVT.

This clone came up a few times. The CDR3 sequence is CASSPPHVSYEQYF. The CDR3, as DNA: TGTGCCAGCTCACCACCCCACGTCTCCTACGAGCAGTACTTC. The gene calls are TRBV18 and TRBJ2-5; D remains unclear. The assigned J gene may be wrong: the sequence end matches TRBJ2-7 better. Germline CDR1 KGHSH, CDR2 LQKENI. This CDR3 contains 14 residues.

The chain joins TRBV27 to TRBJ1-6, with a weak D call TRBD1 (5 bases). The V gene lost 5 bases and the J gene lost 6 bases, with 11 bases spanning the gap. Germline-derived CDR1 and CDR2 are MNHEY and SMNVEV (reference sequence). The CDR3 is 14 residues long. The CDR3, as DNA: TGTGCCAGCAGTCTACAGGAGCGTAATTCACCCCTCCACTTT. Its protein product is CASSLQERNSPLHF.

The chain joins TRBV29-1 to TRBJ1-1, with D perhaps TRBD1 (6 bases). The CDR3 is 13 amino acids. From germline, CDR1 is SQVTM and CDR2 ANQGSEA. The V end lost 3 bases, the J end lost 7 bases, and 15 bases lay between the germline ends. The CDR3 here is CSVDNREGIEAFF. CDR3 nucleotides: TGCAGCGTTGATAACAGGGAGGGGATTGAAGCTTTCTTT.

The CDR3 bases are TGTGCCAGCCGCCCTACGCCACAGGGGCTGAATGAAAAACTGTTTTTT. Protein product: CASRPTPQGLNEKLFF. The chain uses TRBV27 and TRBJ1-4, with TRBD1 identical over 7 bases. The CDR3 runs 16 residues. Per germline, CDR1 MNHEY and CDR2 SMNVEV (reference sequence). V lost 8 bases to trimming and J lost 5 bases; unmatched junction nucleotides: 14.

The rearrangement uses TRBV5-1 and TRBJ1-1, with TRBD1 as a possible D gene (5 bases). The V gene's germline CDR1 is SGHRS and CDR2 YFSETQ. The CDR3 has 17 residues. The ends were cut back, 0 bases at V and 5 bases at J, with 20 bases in the middle. CDR3 DNA: TGCGCCAGCAGCTTGGCTGGGCTCAGGGCCTCGAGGACTGAAGCTTTCTTT. It translates to CASSLAGLRASRTEAFF.

The CDR3 nucleotides read TGTGCCAGTAGTAAAATACAGGGGCGCAACACTGAAGCTTTCTTT. Translation gives CASSKIQGRNTEAFF. The chain is built from TRBV19 and TRBJ1-1, with 7 bases aligning to TRBD1. The ends lost 4 bases at V and 2 bases at J; junction bases unmatched: 7. Germline V gives CDR1 LNHDA, CDR2 SQIVND (reference sequence). CDR3 size: 15 residues.

The chain combines TRBV18 with TRBJ2-7; 7 bases are a match to TRBD1. Germline values: CDR1 KGHSH, CDR2 LQKENI. The CDR3 spans 16 residues. The V segment lost 1 base and the J segment 4 bases; nucleotides outside the gene matches: 10. CDR3 residues: CASSPRRSDRSYEQYF. The CDR3 DNA reads as TGTGCCAGCTCACCACGAAGGTCGGACAGGTCTTACGAGCAGTACTTC. Supplemented by reference TRBV18 and TRBJ2-7, the full variable domain reads NAGVMQNPRHLVRRRGQEARLRCSPMKGHSHVYWYRQLPEEGLKFMVYLQKENIIDESGMPKERFSAEFPKEGPSILRIQQVVRGDSAAYFCASSPRRSDRSYEQYFGPGTRLTVT.

The rearrangement links TRBV5-1 to TRBJ2-3, with D maybe TRBD2 (7 bases). The germline gives CDR1 SGHRS, CDR2 YFSETQ. The CDR3 has 16 residues. With 0 bases removed from V and 6 bases from J, the gap between germline ends came to 17 bases. Here the CDR3 DNA reads TGCGCCAGCAGCTTGGAGGGGGGGTTGTCATCTGATACGCAGTATTTT. Protein product: CASSLEGGLSSDTQYF.

CDR3 bases: TGTGCCAGCAGTACACTAACTCCCGGGAGGTCCTACGAGCAGTACTTC. Translating gives CASSTLTPGRSYEQYF. V usage is TRBV28 and J usage is TRBJ2-7; 7 bases map to TRBD2. The germline V gene has CDR1 MDHEN and CDR2 SYDVKM. This CDR3 has 16 residues. Trimming removed 5 bases from V and 1 base from J; junction bases left unmatched: 11.

The V gene is TRBV2, the J gene TRBJ2-2, with D perhaps matching TRBD1 (6 bases). V dropped 5 bases and J dropped 8 bases, with 15 bases sitting between them. CDR1 and CDR2 from the germline V gene are SNHLY and FYNNEI. This CDR3 has 14 amino acids. The CDR3 here is CASSRTVPRGELFF. The CDR3 DNA follows: TGTGCCAGCAGTCGGACAGTCCCTAGAGGGGAGCTGTTTTTT.

The rearrangement links TRBV2 to TRBJ2-3; the match to TRBD2 covers 11 bases. The CDR3 has 18 residues. The junction had 11 bases not matched to a gene; V was cut back by 3 bases and J by 3 bases. Germline V gene data show CDR1 as SNHLY and CDR2 as FYNNEI. CDR3 loop: CASSETSRTSGWTDTQYF. In DNA, the CDR3 is TGTGCCAGCAGTGAGACCTCCAGGACTAGCGGGTGGACAGATACGCAGTATTTT.

The chain combines TRBV18 with TRBJ2-4, with 7 bases fitting TRBD2. The CDR3 consists of 14 residues. Per germline, CDR1 KGHSH and CDR2 LQKENI. After removal of 0 bases from V and 8 bases from J, the junction contained 4 bases not matched to a gene. The CDR3 spells CASSPPGGYDIQYF. The DNA for the CDR3 is TGTGCCAGCTCACCACCGGGAGGGTACGACATTCAGTACTTC.

This chain connects TRBV10-3 to TRBJ2-6, with D maybe TRBD2 (6 bases). Germline CDR1 reads ENHRY; CDR2 reads SYGVKD. CDR3 size: 14 residues. V lost 7 bases, J lost 2 bases, and 9 bases lay in between. The CDR3 is CAIMEGAGANVLTF. CDR3 DNA sequence: TGTGCCATCATGGAGGGTGCTGGGGCCAACGTCCTGACTTTC.

This chain joins TRBV27 and TRBJ2-7; 9 bases align to TRBD1. J lost 4 bases, V lost 5 bases, and 3 bases had no gene match. The CDR3 length is 13 residues. Germline CDR1 reads MNHEY; CDR2 reads SMNVEV (reference sequence). DNA of the CDR3: TGTGCCAGCAGTGACAGGGGGGGTTACGAGCAGTACTTC. Its translation: CASSDRGGYEQYF.

The rearrangement links TRBV2 to TRBJ1-6; D gene unclear. The CDR3 is 15 residues long. Trimming pared 1 base from V and 2 bases from J, leaving 6 bases between. CDR1 is SNHLY, CDR2 FYNNEI, per germline. The CDR3 region has the DNA TGTGCCAGCAGTGAAGACAGCACCTATAATTCACCCCTCCACTTT. Amino acid sequence: CASSEDSTYNSPLHF. Together with reference TRBV2 and TRBJ1-6, the CDR3 gives the full variable domain: EPEVTQTPSHQVTQMGQEVILRCVPISNHLYFYWYRQILGQKVEFLVSFYNNEISEKSEIFDDQFSVERPDGSNFTLKIRSTKLEDSAMYFCASSEDSTYNSPLHFGNGTRLTVT.

The chain employs TRBV25-1 and TRBJ1-1, with 8 bases fitting TRBD1. The CDR3 runs to 14 residues. Trimming took 6 bases from V and 4 from J; bases not matched to a gene: 7. Germline-derived CDR1 and CDR2 are MGHDK and SYGVNS. CDR3 bases: TGTGCCAGCAGGAGATCAGGGGGCGGCACTGAAGCTTTCTTT. Its translation: CASRRSGGGTEAFF. Supplemented by reference TRBV25-1 and TRBJ1-1, the full variable domain reads EADIYQTPRYLVIGTGKKITLECSQTMGHDKMYWYQQDPGMELHLIHYSYGVNSTEKGDLSSESTVSRIRTEHFPLTLESARPSHTSQYLCASRRSGGGTEAFFGQGTRLTVV.

The chain joins TRBV5-1 to TRBJ2-5, with 7 bases lining up with TRBD1. Germline CDR1 reads SGHRS; CDR2 reads YFSETQ. The CDR3 sequence is 17 residues long. V was clipped by 0 bases and J by 5 bases; unmatched bases: 13. As DNA, the CDR3 is TGCGCCAGCAGCTTGGTAGGCCAGACAGGGTCCGGGGAGACCCAGTACTTC. As protein: CASSLVGQTGSGETQYF.